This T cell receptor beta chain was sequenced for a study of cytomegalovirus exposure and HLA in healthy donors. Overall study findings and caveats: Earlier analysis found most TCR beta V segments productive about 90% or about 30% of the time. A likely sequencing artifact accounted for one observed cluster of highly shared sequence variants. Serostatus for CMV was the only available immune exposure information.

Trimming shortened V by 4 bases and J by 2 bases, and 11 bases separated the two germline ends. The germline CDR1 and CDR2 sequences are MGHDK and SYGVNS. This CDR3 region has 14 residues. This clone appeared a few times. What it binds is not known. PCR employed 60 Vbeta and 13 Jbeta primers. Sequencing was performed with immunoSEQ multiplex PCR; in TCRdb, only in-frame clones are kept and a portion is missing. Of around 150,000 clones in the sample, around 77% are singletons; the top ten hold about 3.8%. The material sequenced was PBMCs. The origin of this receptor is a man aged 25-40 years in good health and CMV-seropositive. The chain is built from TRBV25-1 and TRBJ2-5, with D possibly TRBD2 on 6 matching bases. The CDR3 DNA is TGTGCCAGCAGTGCCCGGGACTCTCAAGAGACCCAGTACTTC. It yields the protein CASSARDSQETQYF.